These 10 T cell receptor beta chains share one sample of origin, sequenced in a study of blood T cell repertoires in COVID-19. Only in-frame clones appear in the TCRdb table, and some are missing; sequencing was by immunoSEQ multiplex PCR. There are 140,000 to 150,000 clones in the sample; about nine tenths occur only once, and 4% lies in the top ten. The material sequenced was PBMCs or T cells enriched from blood (not recorded which). These receptors originate from a woman in her 40s who had been exposed to COVID-19.

V is TRBV3-1 (or the pseudogene TRBV3-2) and J is TRBJ2-1, with 11 bases aligning to TRBD2. The germline gives CDR1 LGHDT, CDR2 YNNKEL (reference sequence). The CDR3 runs 15 residues. V shed 4 bases and J 10 bases; nucleotides not matched to a gene: 9. Here the CDR3 DNA reads TGTGCCAGCAGCCCCCTTAGCGGGGGGGCCGTGGAGCAGTTCTTC. Residues: CASSPLSGGAVEQFF.

This clone appeared once. The chain recombines TRBV3-1 (or the pseudogene TRBV3-2) with TRBJ1-4; possible D gene TRBD1, 6 bases. Germline lookup yields CDR1 LGHDT and CDR2 YNNKEL (reference sequence). Trimming cost V 6 bases and J 7 bases, with 18 bases left between them. The CDR3 has 15 residues. The DNA of the CDR3 is TGTGCCAGCAGGCGAAGGGGGGGTGCGGGTGAAAAACTGTTTTTT. Translation: CASRRRGGAGEKLFF.

The gene calls are TRBV12-3 or TRBV12-4 and TRBJ1-5, with 8 bases that match TRBD1. The CDR3 runs to 13 residues. The trim removed 3 bases at V and 5 bases at J, leaving 0 bases unmatched. CDR3 protein: CASSLTGDQPQHF. CDR3 DNA: TGTGCCAGCAGTTTGACAGGGGATCAGCCCCAGCATTTT.

The V and J genes are TRBV5-1 and TRBJ1-1; 7 bases line up with TRBD1. Germline V lookup: CDR1 SGHRS, CDR2 YFSETQ. The length of the CDR3 is 14 residues. The J segment lost 3 bases and the V segment lost 4 bases, leaving 6 bases of the junction unmatched. As DNA, the CDR3 is TGCGCCAGCAGCCACCGGGACAGACACACTGAAGCTTTCTTT. Amino acid sequence: CASSHRDRHTEAFF.

The chain employs TRBV19 and TRBJ1-4; tentative D call: TRBD1 (6 bases). There are 14 residues in the CDR3. The V end lost 3 bases, the J end lost 8 bases, and 13 bases lay between the germline ends. CDR1 and CDR2 (germline): LNHDA, SQIVND (reference sequence). The CDR3 spells CASSIRGAHEKLFF. In DNA form, the CDR3 reads TGTGCCAGTAGTATCCGGGGGGCCCACGAAAAACTGTTTTTT.

This clone was found once. The chain is built from TRBV18 and TRBJ2-7; D is possibly TRBD2 (6 bases). The CDR3 is made up of 13 amino acids. V was clipped by 3 bases and J by 5 bases, with 11 bases between them. The V gene's germline CDR1 is KGHSH and CDR2 LQKENI. This CDR3 reads CASSPGREDEQYF. The CDR3 nucleotides read TGTGCCAGCTCACCTGGTAGGGAGGACGAGCAGTACTTC.

The chain employs TRBV4-1 and TRBJ1-4; 7 bases are a match to TRBD1. This CDR3 has 13 amino acids. After removal of 1 base from V and 7 bases from J, the junction contained 0 bases not matched to a gene. Germline V gene sequence: CDR1 MGHRA, CDR2 YSYEKL. This chain's CDR3 is CASSQGTGEKLFF. The CDR3 coding sequence is TGCGCCAGCAGCCAAGGGACAGGTGAAAAACTGTTTTTT.

The count of this clone is one. This chain connects TRBV5-1 to TRBJ1-2; D perhaps matches TRBD1 (5 bases). The V gene lost 4 bases and the J gene lost 8 bases, with 21 bases spanning the gap. The CDR3 is 15 amino acids. Germline V lookup: CDR1 SGHRS, CDR2 YFSETQ. The CDR3 loop reads CASSPTTGGSRGYTF. In DNA, the CDR3 is TGCGCCAGCAGCCCGACCACCGGGGGTTCTCGGGGCTACACCTTC.

The V gene is TRBV29-1, the J gene TRBJ2-1, with D possibly TRBD2 on 6 matching bases. The V end lost 5 bases, the J end lost 6 bases, and 20 bases lay between the germline ends. CDR1 is SQVTM and CDR2 is ANQGSEA in the germline V gene. This CDR3 comprises 15 residues. The CDR3 spells CSVHRDRAEGNEQFF. The DNA for the CDR3 is TGCAGCGTTCACCGGGACCGGGCGGAGGGCAATGAGCAGTTCTTC.

V and J are TRBV3-1 (or the pseudogene TRBV3-2) and TRBJ1-2, with unresolved D. The germline V gene encodes CDR1 LGHDT and CDR2 YNNKEL (reference sequence). Trimming shortened V by 4 bases and J by 2 bases, and 20 bases separated the two germline ends. CDR3 length equals 17 residues. The CDR3 DNA sequence: TGTGCCAGCAGCCTCCACGGAGGCGCCACCCCCAACTATGGCTACACCTTC. Translation: CASSLHGGATPNYGYTF.